This TCR beta chain was documented in a study of T cells in Graves' hyperthyroidism and ophthalmopathy (dated by TCRdb to about 2019). Study-level background: To identify TCR V-J signatures that set the groups apart, the researchers used a discovery cohort of more than 95 patients, made up of 40 to 45 with Graves' ophthalmopathy and 55 to 65 with stable Graves' hyperthyroidism. Prospective prediction of ophthalmopathy was tested in an independent validation cohort consisting of 18 to 20 hyperthyroidism patients and approximately 16 patients who later progressed to ophthalmopathy. The 100 or so discovery patients were divided at random into training and test sets in a 7:3 ratio. In addition, the study compared T-cell repertoires in thyroid tissue and in blood from roughly six Graves' hyperthyroidism patients. After sampling, hyperthyroidism patients received methimazole starting at 30 mg daily, and ophthalmopathy patients received high-dose intravenous methylprednisolone. The paper describes TCR Vbeta CDR3 sequencing of fewer than 150 peripheral blood samples, made up of under 50 ophthalmopathy patients, around 78 hyperthyroidism patients and 17 progressor patients. Study-wide findings and limitations: A 13 V-J signature model separated ophthalmopathy from stable hyperthyroidism, with nearly 90% sensitivity and about 81% specificity in cross-validation and 80%/75% in testing. Sample size was not statistically predetermined, and blinding of investigators to group allocation was not performed. During validation, the model predicted progression to ophthalmopathy a median of about 5.9 months ahead of onset, with almost 71% sensitivity and 72% to 80% specificity. Most expanded thyroid clonotypes (frequency above 0.001) were also found in blood, which suggests that blood repertoires may mirror thyroid immune responses.

The TCR beta CDR3 regions were amplified from RNA transcripts. The TCR CDR3 was subjected to a first round of RT-PCR using the HTBI primer set and the Qiagen OneStep RT-PCR kit. Libraries were constructed in a second round of multiplex PCR, after which size selection and purification were carried out. Paired-end sequencing of the libraries was performed with 100 bp reads on an Illumina HiSeq2000. In the source study's methods: SOAPnuke was used to process the raw data, with reads discarded if the reads contained adapters or uncalled bases, had a mean Phred below 15, or lacked an exact constant-primer or identifier match. High-quality paired reads were merged using COPE v1.2.5, and each unique nucleotide sequence was defined as a clonotype. MiTCR v1.1 was used to align clonotypes to the IMGT TRBV, TRBD and TRBJ reference segments. Only V-J combinations with frequency above 0.0001, covering 98% to 99.2% of repertoires, were analysed. A TCS score was defined as the ratio of F50 (clonal expansion) to E x V (chaos), with BLOSUM62-based TCRdist applied between CDR3 peptides within each V-J. Welch's t-statistics and random forest reduced around 520 V-J features to about 13, which were used in a naive Bayes classifier (R e1071). The similarity between thyroid and blood repertoires was quantified using the Morisita-Horn index. TCRdb reprocessed the public reads (quality trimming at Q25 with fastp, clone calling with MiXCR) and kept in-frame beta chains. Here each entry gathers all rows of one CDR3 protein and keeps the most common genes and DNA. The V and J calls were not made by the authors but by TCRdb's processing. The sample table holds around 660,000 distinct CDR3 sequences, of which over 40% were seen once. About 7.7% of the sample is in the top ten clones.

This clonotype was counted only a few times. Its antigen specificity is not known. There are no base qualities to consult, and no much larger clone falls within one base. The study excluded patients with uncontrolled infections, other autoimmune diseases, pregnancy or lactation. Diagnoses were established on the basis of clinical symptoms, serum thyroxine and TRAb, thyroid ultrasound, and orbital computed tomography. Trizol reagent was used to extract total RNA, and RNA quality was then checked on an Agilent 2100 Bioanalyzer. The CDR3 spans 14 residues, from the cysteine through the phenylalanine. The entry retains the CDR3 DNA only, 42 bases that are in frame from base 1. The germline V gene (reference sequence) sets CDR1 to DFQATT and CDR2 to SNEGSKA. Trimming takes 7 bases from V and 0 bases from J, and the germline ends sit 10 bases apart.

The receptor comes from an adult man with Graves' disease, either hyperthyroidism or ophthalmopathy (not recorded which). The V gene is TRBV20-1 and the J gene is TRBJ2-6; no D gene is confidently identified. The sample consisted of peripheral blood or thyroid tissue (not recorded which). The DNA reads TGCAGTGGAATAAAAGACTCTGGGGCCAACGTCCTGACTTTC. It translates as CSGIKDSGANVLTF.